This TCR beta chain appears in the sequencing data of a study of PD-1 blockade in mismatch repair-deficient tumors (dated by TCRdb to between 2016 and 2019). In terms of the full investigation: The trial enrolled roughly 83 consecutive patients with 11 to 12 mismatch repair-deficient cancer types between September 2013 and 2016, all previously treated and progressing. Deep sequencing of TCR CDR3 regions was used to track tumor-associated T cell clones in peripheral blood of patients responding to PD-1 blockade.

For each enrolled patient, mismatch repair deficiency was established using either polymerase chain reaction or immunohistochemistry. TCR sequencing was carried out for a few patients who responded to pembrolizumab therapy. The phase II trial prospectively evaluated PD-1 blockade with pembrolizumab in advanced mismatch repair-deficient cancers, independent of tissue of origin. Serial peripheral blood T cell samples were collected before and at multiple times after starting PD-1 blockade. The timing of each blood sample was reported as weeks after the first dose of pembrolizumab. The CDR3 holds 18 amino acids from the cysteine to the phenylalanine. Kept here is only the CDR3 DNA, which spans 54 bases and is read in frame from base 1. V loses 0 bases of germline sequence and J loses 4 bases, and the interval between the two ends is 18 bases. The germline V gene provides CDR1 LGHNA and CDR2 YSLEER. As for this clone: This receptor's antigen is unknown. No base qualities exist here, and no much larger clone lies one base off it.

Library prep was done by the immunoSEQ multiplex PCR assay. Here the immuneACCESS table is served through TCRdb, limited to in-frame sequences with V and J called. Missing clones are a known gap in these copies; in checked studies unresolved V genes cover under half, and the rest lacks a known reason. This sample gives roughly 120,000 clones in total; around nine tenths of them show up just once. The ten largest clonotypes hold 10% to 15% of the sample. Broader findings and caveats from the paper: Tumor-resident clones, often undetectable in blood before treatment, expanded rapidly after pembrolizumab and then contracted, generally before radiologic responses.

The sequenced sample was peripheral blood, obtained approximately 70 weeks after starting pembrolizumab. Recombination connected TRBV4-3 to TRBJ2-2; the D gene could be either TRBD1 or TRBD2, each agreeing at 5 bases. The clonotype was recovered from an adult with mismatch repair-deficient cancer. The CDR3: CASSQDLRGDPITGELFF. The DNA sequence reads TGCGCCAGCAGCCAAGACCTCCGAGGGGACCCCATCACCGGGGAGCTGTTTTTT.